This entry concerns a single TCR beta chain. Its target antigen remains unknown. No much larger clone is present one base from it, and per-base qualities are unavailable. The collaborating institutions used their own protocols to collect whole blood in K2EDTA tubes. For TCRbeta analysis, collaborator samples were shipped as frozen whole blood, as isolated PBMCs, or as DNA extracted from either sample type. The sample comes from a study of blood T cell repertoires in COVID-19 (dated by TCRdb to about 2020). Turning to the overall study: Samples covering the acute and convalescent phases of COVID-19 were provided by collaborators in the United States, Italy and Spain. The material from the prospective study consisted of cDNA or gDNA derived from T cells, B-cell-depleted T cells, or PBMCs. The dataset comprised deeply sampled blood TCRbeta repertoires from subjects exposed to, actively infected with, or recovered from COVID-19. HLA class I and class II types, where available, came from metadata supplied by the sample provider rather than from assay-based typing. The samples were drawn from two sources: the first 160 participants of the ongoing ImmuneRACE study, and about 1,300 subjects contributed by 6 global collaborators. Sample metadata almost always included a de-identified subject ID, COVID-19 status, age in years and sex. The repertoires were released in a freely available public database meant as a resource for research on the immune response to SARS-CoV-2. The investigation overall reported the following: The quantity of clinical and demographic metadata differed by source and by participant and was supplied without curation.

V trim: 5 bases; J trim: 8 bases; unmatched bases: 8. Via the germline V gene (reference sequence), CDR1 is LNHNV and CDR2 YYDKDF. The CDR3 covers 14 residues, taking in both the cysteine and the phenylalanine. Only CDR3 DNA is held: 42 bases, read in frame from base 1. TCRbeta CDR3 regions were amplified from genomic DNA by means of the immunoSEQ Assay, a bias-controlled multiplex PCR. As for how the authors treated the data: The number of nucleated cells in each sample was estimated from the amplification of reference gene primers within the assay. To quantify the absolute abundance of each unique TCRbeta CDR3 rearrangement, sequence reads were collapsed and filtered. For each sample, productive Simpson clonality was calculated by taking the square root of Simpson's diversity index across productive rearrangements. The immuneACCESS repertoire file appears here via TCRdb, limited to in-frame rearrangements. These files lack a portion of the clones; in checked studies, under half of the deficit traces to unresolved V genes, and the cause of the others is not known. The V and J calls and the clone size are those of that table, but D and trimming were determined from the DNA. This sample gives 300,000 to 450,000 clones in total; 81% of them show up just once. The ten largest clones represent about 1.2% of the sample.

This receptor was taken from a human donor with acute or convalescent COVID-19. The donor label of this sample is uncertain. Here the chain combines TRBV15 and TRBJ1-4; TRBD1 agrees with 7 junctional bases. The material sequenced was peripheral blood. CDR3 reads: CATSQDRDVEKLFF. The DNA sequence is as follows: TGTGCCACCAGCCAAGACAGGGACGTGGAAAAACTGTTTTTT.